This passage covers 22 T cell receptor beta chains from one sample sequenced in a study of blood T cells in healthy people across ages. Primers used in a second PCR of about 7 to 12 cycles were a sample-barcoded 5' primer and a J-beta primer mix. In TCRdb, the 5' RACE reads were re-called with MiXCR into one record per CDR3 protein. This table has 1 million to 1.2 million distinct CDR3 sequences, approximately 38% appearing once. Material for sequencing was blood. These receptor sequences come from a man younger than 35 in good health.

J is TRBJ1-1 and V is TRBV6-5, with D tentatively TRBD1 (5 bases). The germline CDR1 and CDR2 sequences are MNHEY and SVGAGI. The CDR3 is made up of 16 amino acids. The V end lost 6 bases, the J end lost 0 bases, and 17 bases lay between the germline ends. This CDR3 reads CASSRNTGPMNTEAFF. CDR3 DNA: TGTGCCAGCAGCAGAAATACAGGCCCCATGAACACTGAAGCTTTCTTT.

The gene calls are TRBV6-2 or TRBV6-3 and TRBJ2-3; 8 nucleotides line up with TRBD1. The ends lost 7 bases at V and 1 base at J; junction bases unmatched: 7. Germline assignment: CDR1 MNHEY and CDR2 SVGEGT. This CDR3 comprises 15 residues. The CDR3, as DNA: TGTGCCAGCACTACTCCGGGACAGGGCACAGATACGCAGTATTTT. Translated, it gives CASTTPGQGTDTQYF.

The rearrangement joins TRBV19 to TRBJ2-5; D is perhaps TRBD2 (6 bases). This CDR3 contains 14 residues. Germline V gene data show CDR1 as LNHDA and CDR2 as SQIVND (reference sequence). Trimming shortened V by 5 bases and J by 3 bases, and 13 bases separated the two germline ends. As DNA, the CDR3 is TGTGCCAGTAGTCCCGCGGGATTAGAAGAGACCCAGTACTTC. Its protein is CASSPAGLEETQYF.

V and J are TRBV20-1 and TRBJ2-1, with TRBD1 matching over 11 bases. V gave up 6 bases and J gave up 8 bases; unmatched junction bases: 9. This CDR3 comprises 14 residues. Germline CDR1 DFQATT, CDR2 SNEGSKA (reference sequence). The CDR3 sequence is CSAPLGQGAYEQFF. The CDR3 DNA sequence: TGCAGTGCCCCGCTAGGACAGGGGGCTTATGAGCAGTTCTTC.

This clonotype was observed at least ten times. The genes are TRBV9 and TRBJ1-1; 9 bases match TRBD1. Germline V gene sequence: CDR1 SGDLS, CDR2 YYNGEE. V was clipped by 4 bases and J by 7 bases; unmatched bases: 5. The CDR3 spans 13 residues. The CDR3 sequence: CASSLRGQGEAFF. DNA of the CDR3: TGTGCCAGCAGCCTCCGGGGACAGGGTGAAGCTTTCTTT. Full variable domain (rest looked up from reference TRBV9 and TRBJ1-1): DSGVTQTPKHLITATGQRVTLRCSPRSGDLSVYWYQQSLDQGLQFLIQYYNGEERAKGNILERFSAQQFPDLHSELNLSSLELGDSALYFCASSLRGQGEAFFGQGTRLTVV.

The V and J genes are TRBV9 and TRBJ2-1, with TRBD1 matching 7 bases. The junction had 2 bases not matched to a gene; V was cut back by 2 bases and J by 0 bases. CDR1 and CDR2 from the germline V gene are SGDLS and YYNGEE. This CDR3 is 15 amino acids long. The DNA of the CDR3 is TGTGCCAGCAGCGTCGGGACAGCCTCCTACAATGAGCAGTTCTTC. Translation gives CASSVGTASYNEQFF.

The V gene is TRBV29-1, the J gene TRBJ2-3; TRBD1 is a possible D gene (5 bases). The germline V and J ends were trimmed by 7 bases and 4 bases, with 9 bases remaining between them. Germline assignment: CDR1 SQVTM and CDR2 ANQGSEA. This CDR3 has 11 amino acids. The CDR3 sequence: CSGRAADTQYF. CDR3 in DNA: TGCAGCGGCAGGGCTGCAGATACGCAGTATTTT.

The J gene is TRBJ1-1, the V gene TRBV12-3 or TRBV12-4; TRBD1 matches at 7 bases. V shed 9 bases and J 2 bases; nucleotides not matched to a gene: 9. The CDR3 length is 14 residues. The CDR3 nucleotides are TGTGCCAGTACGATGGCAGGGGGAAACACTGAAGCTTTCTTT. The encoded protein is CASTMAGGNTEAFF.

CDR3 coding DNA: TGTGCCAGCAGCTTAGGAGGCGGGGGCGATAATTCACCCCTCCACTTT. It codes for CASSLGGGGDNSPLHF. This chain connects TRBV7-9 to TRBJ1-6; D perhaps matches TRBD1 (6 bases). Germline-derived CDR1 and CDR2 are SEHNR and FQNEAQ (reference sequence). Trimming shortened V by 1 base and J by 5 bases, and 12 bases separated the two germline ends. The CDR3 runs 16 residues.

This clonotype appeared once. This chain joins TRBV28 and TRBJ2-1; 10 nucleotides match TRBD2. Near its end, the DNA agrees better with TRBJ2-7, so the J call may be wrong. CDR1 is MDHEN, CDR2 SYDVKM, per germline. This CDR3 spans 15 amino acids. CDR3: CASSFTSGAYNEQYF. DNA of the CDR3: TGTGCCAGCAGTTTCACTAGCGGGGCCTACAATGAGCAGTACTTC.

The chain employs TRBV9 and TRBJ2-3; TRBD1 aligns across 8 bases. The CDR3 is 16 amino acids. In germline, CDR1 is SGDLS, CDR2 YYNGEE. J was trimmed by 2 bases and V by 4 bases; bases with no gene match: 9. This CDR3 reads CASSPQGGRHTDTQYF. The CDR3 DNA reads as TGTGCCAGCAGCCCACAGGGGGGTAGACACACAGATACGCAGTATTTT.

The chain joins TRBV3-1 to TRBJ2-1; TRBD2 aligns across 8 bases. The CDR3 totals 17 residues. V lost 0 bases and J lost 7; bases outside the gene matches: 11. Germline V gives CDR1 LGHDT, CDR2 YNNKEL (reference sequence). CDR3 loop: CASSQESIAGRANEQFF. Here the CDR3 DNA reads TGTGCCAGCAGCCAAGAATCCATAGCGGGGAGGGCAAATGAGCAGTTCTTC.

This chain connects TRBV7-2 to TRBJ1-5; D not certain. CDR1 SGHTA and CDR2 FQGNSA come from the germline V gene. V was cut by 5 bases and J by 0 bases, with 8 bases left in between. The length of the CDR3 is 14 residues. CDR3 coding DNA: TGTGCCAGCAGCGCAAGGTTTAGCAATCAGCCCCAGCATTTT. As protein: CASSARFSNQPQHF.

The rearrangement links TRBV5-1 to TRBJ1-2; 9 bases map to TRBD1. V shed 4 bases and J 2 bases; nucleotides not matched to a gene: 6. This CDR3 has 15 residues. In germline, CDR1 is SGHRS, CDR2 YFSETQ. The CDR3 spells CASSDTGGANYGYTF. As DNA, the CDR3 is TGCGCCAGCAGCGACACAGGGGGCGCGAACTATGGCTACACCTTC.

This clonotype was recorded only once. The V and J genes are TRBV7-2 and TRBJ2-7, with D hard to call. Per germline, CDR1 SGHTA and CDR2 FQGNSA. V lost 6 bases, J lost 1 base, and 10 bases lay in between. The CDR3 loop spans 13 amino acids. Here the CDR3 reads CASSNQESYEQYF. For the CDR3, the DNA is TGTGCCAGCAGTAATCAGGAGTCCTACGAGCAGTACTTC.

This clonotype occurred a few times. The rearrangement uses TRBV14 and TRBJ2-7; D is tentatively TRBD1 or TRBD2 (6 bases each). This CDR3 comprises 11 residues. V shed 7 bases and J shed 10 bases, with 14 bases lying between them. The germline gives CDR1 SGHDN, CDR2 FVKESK. CDR3 in amino acids: CASTKRGEQYF. The DNA of the CDR3 is TGTGCCAGCACGAAAAGGGGGGAACAGTACTTC.

This chain links TRBV21-1 with TRBJ2-7. TRBV21-1 is noted as a pseudogene. This CDR3 comprises 14 residues. The DNA for the CDR3 is TGTGCCAGCAGCAAAGGGGCAAGAGCCTACGAGCAGTACTTC. It specifies CASSKGARAYEQYF.

This chain uses TRBV12-3 or TRBV12-4 with TRBJ1-2; D unresolved. CDR3 length: 12 residues. V was shortened by 5 bases and J by 8 bases, with 12 bases between the two germline ends. The CDR3 DNA sequence: TGTGCCAGCAGTAAGAGGGCGCGGGGCTACACCTTC. Amino acid sequence: CASSKRARGYTF.

The chain carries TRBV7-9 and TRBJ1-6; TRBD1 might be the D (5 bases). Per germline, CDR1 SEHNR and CDR2 FQNEAQ (reference sequence). The V end was cut by 2 bases, the J end by 10 bases, with 12 bases between. CDR3 length equals 14 residues. The CDR3 spells CASSLQGSHSPLHF. As DNA, the CDR3 is TGTGCCAGCAGCTTACAGGGTTCCCACTCACCCCTCCACTTT.

This chain connects TRBV5-1 to TRBJ1-4, with 9 bases fitting TRBD1. Losses at the gene ends were 4 bases for V and 7 bases for J; bases not matched to a gene: 8. Germline V gives CDR1 SGHRS, CDR2 YFSETQ. CDR3 length equals 15 residues. The chain's CDR3 is CASSPAGTGFEKLFF. As DNA, the CDR3 is TGCGCCAGCAGCCCGGCCGGGACAGGGTTTGAAAAACTGTTTTTT.

V usage is TRBV7-9 and J usage is TRBJ2-1, with D tentatively TRBD2 (6 bases). Trimming pared 5 bases from V and 5 bases from J, leaving 13 bases between. CDR1 and CDR2 from the germline V gene are SEHNR and FQNEAQ (reference sequence). This CDR3 is 14 amino acids long. The DNA for the CDR3 is TGTGCCAGCAGCCCCGGGAGAAGTCACAATGAGCAGTTCTTC. Its translation: CASSPGRSHNEQFF.

The V call is TRBV6-6, the J call TRBJ1-2; 12 nucleotides align to TRBD1. CDR1 MNHNY and CDR2 SVGAGI come from the germline V gene (reference sequence). The CDR3 extends over 14 amino acids. J lost 3 bases, V lost 6 bases, and 2 bases had no gene match. The CDR3: CASSGTGGDYGYTF. DNA of the CDR3: TGTGCCAGCAGCGGGACAGGGGGCGACTATGGCTACACCTTC.